The sequence of this T cell receptor beta chain was determined in a study of blood T cells in healthy people across ages. Germline V CDR1 and CDR2: SGDLS, YYNGEE. The CDR3 consists of 14 residues. The ends were cut back, 2 bases at V and 3 bases at J, with 12 bases in the middle. The study, taken as a whole, reports: Naive CD4+ cells and diversity were both higher in long-lived donors than in aged donors.

The second PCR ran roughly 6 to 12 cycles with a sample-barcoded 5' primer and J-beta primers. From the 5' RACE reads, TCRdb called clonotypes with MiXCR, one entry per CDR3 protein. Found here are 1,300,000 or so distinct CDR3 sequences, roughly 59% of them singletons; the top ten hold roughly 7%. This clonotype has a single count. Its target is unknown. Sequencing used blood. The gene calls are TRBV9 and TRBJ2-7; D gene unclear. The receptor's source is a man aged 18 to 29 in good health. The CDR3 loop is CASSVAWSDYEQYF. The CDR3 nucleotides are TGTGCCAGCAGCGTTGCATGGTCGGACTACGAGCAGTACTTC. Full variable domain (outside the CDR3, taken from reference TRBV9 and TRBJ2-7): DSGVTQTPKHLITATGQRVTLRCSPRSGDLSVYWYQQSLDQGLQFLIQYYNGEERAKGNILERFSAQQFPDLHSELNLSSLELGDSALYFCASSVAWSDYEQYFGPGTRLTVT.